What follows is one T cell receptor (beta chain) and its context. This clone was counted between two and nine times. There is no known antigen for this receptor. The record has no base qualities; no much larger clone is one base away. The library was generated by the immunoSEQ multiplex PCR assay. For most patients, genomic DNA was isolated with the Qiagen DNeasy Blood and Tissue Kit and sent frozen to Adaptive Biotechnologies for TCR sequencing. For most patients, genomic DNA was subjected to high-throughput TCR-beta CDR3 sequencing by Adaptive Biotechnologies. Under the source paper's analysis protocol: TCR sequencing data for over 15 patients were retrieved from Adaptive's ImmunoSEQ software; a few other patients were processed with MiXCR and VDJtools. To correct CD4 versus CD8 sorting errors, sequences present in both subsets at a frequency ratio below 5:1 were removed. CDR3 nucleotide sequences shared between donor and recipient were removed because their origin could not be assigned. To count as alloreactive, a clone needed at least 2-fold expansion over unstimulated cells and a minimum CFSE-low frequency of 0.002% (template counts) or 0.001% (read counts). Clones detected in sequenced pre-transplant spleen, lymph node, or MLR CFSE-low populations of the donor or recipient were defined as mappable. Cumulative frequency of alloreactive clones was calculated as a percentage of all sequences weighted by copy number. TCRdb re-hosts the immuneACCESS table, in-frame sequences only. Its copies lack some clones; in the studies checked, an unresolved V gene accounts for under half of them, and the cause for the rest is not known. From that table come the V and J calls and clone size; the DNA was used to work out D and trimming. The sample table records about 88,000 clones; 94% of these occur just once. About 0.2% of the sample rests with the top ten.

The data originate from a study of graft-versus-host responses after intestinal transplantation (dated by TCRdb to about 2021). As for the study more broadly: Recipients received multivisceral, liver-intestinal, or isolated intestinal transplants. Every recipient was given anti-thymocyte globulin induction, then maintenance tacrolimus and steroids for roughly three years. After intestinal transplantation, graft-versus-host and host-versus-graft alloreactive T cell clones in the graft, circulation and bone marrow were tracked using bulk TCR-beta CDR3 sequencing. Alloreactive clones were identified by sequencing pre-transplant mixed lymphocyte reaction products and comparing them with unstimulated pre-transplant donor and recipient T cells. A cohort of about two dozen intestinal transplant recipients, including one retransplant, was enrolled, and a few patients lacking pretransplant specimens were excluded. Donor T cell macrochimerism was defined as a peak of at least 4% donor T cells among recipient peripheral blood mononuclear cells. Rather than being sequenced by the commercial service, samples from a few later patients were sequenced in-house on an Illumina MiSeq and processed with MiXCR. General study outcomes and caveats: GvH clones turned up in recipient bone marrow, with some appearing earlier in ileal mucosa or blood, a pattern consistent with an intestinal mucosal origin. Early after transplant, declines in HvG clones were associated with peak levels of circulating GvH clones. High GvH to HvG T cell clonal ratios were observed in the allografts of patients with donor T cell macrochimerism. The conclusions were limited by the relatively low number and heterogeneity of the intestinal transplant patients.

The CDR3 spans 15 residues, from the cysteine through the phenylalanine. Only the CDR3 part of the read is kept: 45 bases, read in frame from the first base. The V end loses 1 base and the J end loses 6 bases, and a stretch of 13 bases separates them. According to the germline V gene (reference sequence), CDR1 reads LNHNV and CDR2 reads YYDKDF. Reading the label with the study, this specimen's time point is: cells obtained before transplantation from donor or recipient. CD3+CD4+ and CD3+CD8+ populations were FACS-sorted from unstimulated pre-transplant donor and recipient cells taken from spleen or lymph nodes.

The material was unstimulated CD4+ T cells sorted from spleen or lymph node cells, obtained before transplant. The TCR comes from a human donor who was the organ donor for an intestinal transplant. Here the chain combines TRBV15 and TRBJ1-5; tentative D gene TRBD1, with 5 bases matching. CDR3 region: CATSRVTGVSQPQHF. The DNA reads TGTGCCACCAGCAGAGTCACGGGGGTTAGTCAGCCCCAGCATTTT.